The present entry profiles one T cell receptor beta chain with its context. Its antigen is currently unknown. This PCR relied on a set of 60 Vbeta primers and 13 Jbeta primers. Produced via immunoSEQ multiplex PCR; TCRdb's table is partial and in-frame only. The sample carries about 200,000 clones, around 78% recorded once. CDR1 SGHAT and CDR2 FQNNGV come from the germline V gene. The CDR3 is 16 amino acids. V was cut by 2 bases and J by 3 bases, with 16 bases left in between. The entry originates in a study of cytomegalovirus exposure and HLA in healthy donors. About the research overall: The early release's HLA-typed donors yielded approximately 82 million unique TCRs.

Study-level points and caveats: An analysis done earlier found most TCR beta V segments productive about 87% or about 30% of the time.

This chain uses TRBV11-2 with TRBJ1-1, with a possible D match to TRBD1 (6 bases). Material: PBMCs. The clonotype originates from a man aged 25-45 years in good health and CMV-seronegative. The CDR3, as DNA: TGTGCCAGCAGCTTAAGTTTCGGCAGGGGAGACACTGAAGCTTTCTTT. Its translation: CASSLSFGRGDTEAFF. The entire variable domain, with the rest obtained from reference TRBV11-2 and TRBJ1-1, is as follows: EAGVAQSPRYKIIEKRQSVAFWCNPISGHATLYWYQQILGQGPKLLIQFQNNGVVDDSQLPKDRFSAERLKGVDSTLKIQPAKLEDSAVYLCASSLSFGRGDTEAFFGQGTRLTVV.